This entry lists 17 T cell receptor beta chains sequenced from one sample in a study of cytomegalovirus exposure and HLA in healthy donors. The PCR employed 60 Vbeta primers together with 13 Jbeta primers. Generated by immunoSEQ multiplex PCR, the TCRdb table keeps only in-frame clones and is missing some. The sample includes over 65,000 clones, roughly 80% seen only once; the top ten take 7.2%. The specimen was PBMCs. Every receptor here comes from a woman between 35 and 50 years old in good health and CMV-seronegative.

The V gene is TRBV5-1, the J gene TRBJ2-2; a weak D match, TRBD1 (5 bases). Germline V CDR1 and CDR2: SGHRS, YFSETQ. Between the trimmed V and J ends, which lost 1 base and 1 base, there was a span of 5 bases. This CDR3 has 14 residues. The CDR3 DNA reads as TGCGCCAGCAGCTTGCAGGGGAACACCGGGGAGCTGTTTTTT. It is translated as CASSLQGNTGELFF.

The genes are TRBV5-1 and TRBJ2-3; possible D gene TRBD1, 5 bases. Germline CDR1 is SGHRS and CDR2 is YFSETQ. The CDR3 totals 16 residues. Trimming took 6 bases from V and 2 from J, leaving 19 bases between them. CDR3 DNA sequence: TGCGCCAGCAAGAGCAGGACACTAACTTCCACAGATACGCAGTATTTT. Its protein product is CASKSRTLTSTDTQYF.

This clone was seen a handful of times. The chain is built from TRBV6-6 and TRBJ2-3; 8 bases fit TRBD2. J lost 5 bases, V lost 4 bases, and 11 bases had no gene match. The CDR3 consists of 16 residues. In germline, CDR1 is MNHNY, CDR2 SVGAGI (reference sequence). The CDR3 DNA reads as TGTGCCAGCAGTTCGGGGACTAGGTCCTCGGGAGATACGCAGTATTTT. It translates to CASSSGTRSSGDTQYF.

This sequence joins TRBV18 and TRBJ2-3; 12 bases match TRBD2. In germline, CDR1 is KGHSH, CDR2 LQKENI. The CDR3 is 18 residues long. V lost 1 base and J lost 0; bases outside the gene matches: 5. The CDR3 loop reads CASSPLLAGGSSTDTQYF. CDR3 nucleotide sequence: TGTGCCAGCTCACCACTACTAGCGGGAGGCTCTAGCACAGATACGCAGTATTTT.

This chain connects TRBV5-1 to TRBJ2-6; perhaps TRBD2 as D (5 bases). The CDR3 is 15 residues long. With 4 bases removed from V and 2 bases from J, the gap between germline ends came to 10 bases. Germline V lookup: CDR1 SGHRS, CDR2 YFSETQ. The DNA of the CDR3 is TGCGCCAGCAGCGTGAAGGGAGCTGGGGCCAACGTCCTGACTTTC. Its translation: CASSVKGAGANVLTF.

CDR3 residues: CASSDPGWGVTAFF. CDR3 nucleotides: TGTGCCAGCAGTGATCCCGGGTGGGGGGTAACGGCTTTCTTT. This chain links TRBV6-1 with TRBJ1-1, with D tentatively TRBD1 (5 bases). The CDR3 has 14 amino acids. Trimming took 3 bases from V and 11 from J, leaving 19 bases between them. CDR1 MNHNS and CDR2 SASEGT come from the germline V gene.

V gene TRBV2 combines with J gene TRBJ2-7; 9 bases line up with TRBD1. Germline V gives CDR1 SNHLY, CDR2 FYNNEI. The CDR3 is made up of 14 amino acids. J gave up 3 bases and V 7 bases, and 7 bases lay outside the gene matches. The DNA for the CDR3 is TGTGCCAGCAACCCGGGACAGGGTTTCTACGAGCAGTACTTC. Protein sequence: CASNPGQGFYEQYF.

The rearrangement joins TRBV5-1 to TRBJ2-5; 9 bases fit TRBD2. The assigned J gene may be wrong: the sequence end matches TRBJ2-7 better. Germline CDR1 and CDR2: SGHRS and YFSETQ. This CDR3 is 15 amino acids long. The CDR3 nucleotides are TGCGCCAGCACCTGGAAAGCGGGGGGTACCTACGAGCAGTACTTC. This translates into CASTWKAGGTYEQYF.

V is TRBV5-1 and J is TRBJ1-2, with 8 bases that match TRBD1. The J segment lost 7 bases and the V segment lost 0 bases, leaving 14 bases of the junction unmatched. CDR1 is SGHRS, CDR2 YFSETQ, per germline. The CDR3 runs 17 residues. The CDR3: CASSLVPETGTGGGYTF. CDR3 nucleotide sequence: TGCGCCAGCAGCTTGGTACCCGAAACCGGGACAGGCGGTGGCTACACCTTC.

The chain couples TRBV6-6 to TRBJ1-5; D uncertain. Germline values: CDR1 MNHNY, CDR2 SVGAGI (reference sequence). This CDR3 has 14 residues. V lost 2 bases and J lost 3, with 8 bases in between. The CDR3 DNA reads as TGTGCCAGCAGTTACACTCGTAACAATCAGCCCCAGCATTTT. Encoded protein: CASSYTRNNQPQHF.

The chain couples TRBV27 to TRBJ1-4; D ambiguous. Germline V gene sequence: CDR1 MNHEY, CDR2 SMNVEV (reference sequence). The CDR3 is 14 residues long. V was cut by 6 bases and J by 3 bases, with 11 bases left in between. CDR3 DNA: TGTGCCAGCAGCCTACTCCGGGCTAATGAAAAACTGTTTTTT. It is translated as CASSLLRANEKLFF.

The rearrangement links TRBV29-1 to TRBJ2-7, with a tentative D call TRBD2 (5 bases). The CDR3 spans 12 residues. From germline, CDR1 is SQVTM and CDR2 ANQGSEA. Trimming removed 6 bases from V and 4 bases from J, with 13 bases in between. The CDR3 is CSVLSGSYEQYF. Here the CDR3 DNA reads TGCAGCGTGCTTTCGGGATCATACGAGCAGTACTTC.

The genes are TRBV28 and TRBJ2-4; D might be TRBD2 (7 bases). The V gene lost 8 bases and the J gene lost 8 bases, with 19 bases spanning the gap. The CDR3 has 14 residues. CDR1 is MDHEN, CDR2 SYDVKM, per germline. The CDR3 protein is CASWGGPKGDIQYF. In nucleotides, the CDR3 is TGTGCCAGCTGGGGGGGGCCGAAAGGGGACATTCAGTACTTC.

The chain has TRBV5-1 and TRBJ2-1; 12 bases map to TRBD2. The V segment lost 3 bases and the J segment 1 base; nucleotides outside the gene matches: 5. The CDR3 is 17 amino acids. In germline, CDR1 is SGHRS, CDR2 YFSETQ. CDR3 in DNA: TGCGCCAGCAGCTCACTAGCGGGAGGAGGATCCTACAATGAGCAGTTCTTC. As protein: CASSSLAGGGSYNEQFF. The variable domain in full, completed from reference TRBV5-1 and TRBJ2-1, reads KAGVTQTPRYLIKTRGQQVTLSCSPISGHRSVSWYQQTPGQGLQFLFEYFSETQRNKGNFPGRFSGRQFSNSRSEMNVSTLELGDSALYLCASSSLAGGGSYNEQFFGPGTRLTVL.

The chain carries TRBV5-1 and TRBJ1-3; TRBD1 matches 7 bases. The CDR3 extends over 15 amino acids. Germline CDR1 reads SGHRS; CDR2 reads YFSETQ. Losses at the gene ends were 3 bases for V and 3 bases for J; bases not matched to a gene: 6. The CDR3 is CASSSSRDSGNTIYF. The DNA of the CDR3 is TGCGCCAGCAGCTCGTCCCGGGACAGTGGAAACACCATATATTTT.

This clone has only one observation. This chain links TRBV5-1 with TRBJ1-5; D gene ambiguous. Looked up from germline, CDR1 is SGHRS and CDR2 is YFSETQ. Between the trimmed V and J ends, which lost 5 bases and 3 bases, there was a span of 9 bases. This CDR3 is 13 amino acids long. The CDR3 loop reads CASREENNQPQHF. CDR3 bases: TGCGCCAGCAGGGAGGAGAACAATCAGCCCCAGCATTTT.

The J gene is TRBJ2-7, the V gene TRBV29-1; weak D call: TRBD1 (5 bases). Germline CDR1 reads SQVTM; CDR2 reads ANQGSEA. V lost 5 bases and J lost 1, with 9 bases in between. The CDR3 runs 12 residues. The CDR3 here is CSVQTGSYEQYF. CDR3 in DNA: TGCAGCGTTCAAACAGGTTCCTACGAGCAGTACTTC.